Listed below are T cell receptor beta chains from one sample, sequenced in a study of blood T cell repertoires in COVID-19. Measured with immunoSEQ multiplex PCR; TCRdb has only the in-frame clones, and not every one. This sample has more than 200,000 clones; approximately 81% occur once, and the top ten carry roughly 10%. The specimen was peripheral blood. All receptors derive from an elderly woman with acute or convalescent COVID-19. CDR3s include the opening cysteine and the closing phenylalanine or tryptophan. D genes are given only for firm matches. Rows may omit the clone size; those that give it use once, few, many or a size class.

D gene,V gene,clone size,J gene,CDR3 protein,CDR3 DNA
-,TRBV6-4,-,TRBJ2-7,CASSERGGQSEQYF,TGTGCCAGCAGTGAAAGGGGGGGCCAATCCGAGCAGTACTTC
TRBD1,TRBV19,few,TRBJ1-5,CASSNQGDQPQHF,TGTGCCAGTAGTAACCAGGGGGACCAGCCCCAGCATTTT
-,TRBV7-2,once,TRBJ1-1,CASSAQGLTEAFF,TGTGCCAGCAGCGCGCAGGGGCTCACTGAAGCTTTCTTT
TRBD2,TRBV7-8,-,TRBJ2-7,CASSSSGGSSAYEQYF,TGTGCCAGCAGCTCCTCCGGCGGGAGTAGCGCCTACGAGCAGTACTTC
-,TRBV21-1,-,TRBJ2-7,CASSITRGDSYEQYF,TGTGCCAGCAGCATAACACGGGGGGACTCCTACGAGCAGTACTTC
TRBD2,TRBV7-3,-,TRBJ2-7,CASSLGIAGGIDEQYF,TGTGCCAGCAGCTTAGGAATAGCGGGAGGGATCGACGAGCAGTACTTC
-,TRBV6-5,-,TRBJ2-3,CASLSRGGGTQYF,TGTGCCAGCCTCTCCAGAGGGGGGGGTACGCAGTATTTT
TRBD1,TRBV10-2,-,TRBJ2-1,CASSRQGAIDEQFF,TGCGCCAGCAGCAGACAGGGGGCAATCGATGAGCAGTTCTTC
-,TRBV6-6,-,TRBJ2-5,CASTPGLDLPQYF,TGTGCCAGCACCCCCGGACTCGATCTCCCCCAGTACTTC
-,TRBV7-2,-,TRBJ2-7,CASSLDLGPYEQYF,TGTGCCAGCAGCTTAGACCTTGGGCCCTACGAGCAGTACTTC
-,TRBV3-1/TRBV3-2,-,TRBJ2-3,CASSQADRLGVGTQYF,TGTGCCAGCAGCCAGGCTGACAGGCTGGGAGTCGGTACGCAGTATTTT
TRBD1,TRBV4-3,few,TRBJ2-3,CASSRDRNTDTQYF,TGCGCCAGCAGCCGGGACAGGAACACAGATACGCAGTATTTT
-,TRBV7-2,few,TRBJ1-2,CASSLDGTYGGYTF,TGTGCCAGCAGCTTAGATGGGACATATGGGGGCTACACCTTC
-,TRBV12-3/TRBV12-4,-,TRBJ1-1,CASSVGAGELAFF,TGTGCCAGCAGTGTCGGAGCGGGAGAGCTGGCTTTCTTT
TRBD1,TRBV7-9,-,TRBJ1-2,CASSPAGGSYYGYTF,TGTGCCAGCAGCCCAGCAGGGGGCTCGTACTATGGCTACACCTTC
TRBD1,TRBV3-1/TRBV3-2,-,TRBJ2-7,CASSLSDRESYEQYF,TGTGCCAGCAGCCTATCGGACAGGGAGAGCTACGAGCAGTACTTC
-,TRBV7-8,-,TRBJ2-7,CASSLLQGEAYEQYF,TGTGCCAGCAGCTTGCTACAGGGCGAGGCCTACGAGCAGTACTTC
TRBD2,TRBV5-4,-,TRBJ2-3,CASSARVAGGADTQYF,TGTGCCAGCAGCGCTCGAGTAGCGGGGGGGGCAGATACGCAGTATTTT
-,TRBV23-1,-,TRBJ2-7,CASCLKGVAGDSYEQYF,TGCGCCAGCTGCCTCAAGGGGGTAGCAGGGGATTCCTACGAGCAGTACTTC
TRBD1,TRBV5-6,-,TRBJ2-4,CASSLAGQGGNIQYF,TGTGCCAGCAGCCTCGCGGGACAGGGAGGAAACATTCAGTACTTC
TRBD2,TRBV11-2,-,TRBJ2-2,CASSQSGGNTGELFF,TGTGCCAGCAGCCAGAGCGGGGGGAACACCGGGGAGCTGTTTTTT
-,TRBV19,-,TRBJ1-5,CASSLAAGGHNQPQHF,TGTGCCAGTAGCCTTGCCGCGGGGGGCCACAATCAGCCCCAGCATTTT
-,TRBV19,-,TRBJ2-2,CARSQGYPNTGELFF,TGTGCCAGATCACAGGGTTACCCGAACACCGGGGAGCTGTTTTTT
-,TRBV10-3,few,TRBJ2-5,CAAKATGDETQYF,TGTGCCGCTAAGGCGACGGGGGACGAGACCCAGTACTTC
-,TRBV11-2,once,TRBJ1-1,CASSLLFPGVTEAFF,TGTGCCAGCAGCTTATTGTTTCCAGGGGTGACTGAAGCTTTCTTT
-,TRBV19,-,TRBJ1-2,CASSIDPGRANYGYTF,TGTGCCAGTAGTATAGATCCGGGGAGGGCTAACTATGGCTACACCTTC
TRBD1,TRBV19,-,TRBJ1-4,CASSQTGVGEKLFF,TGTGCCAGTAGCCAGACAGGGGTGGGCGAAAAACTGTTTTTT
-,TRBV11-3,once,TRBJ1-2,CASSYTWADGYTF,TGTGCCAGCAGCTACACTTGGGCCGATGGCTACACCTTC
TRBD1,TRBV6-2/TRBV6-3,-,TRBJ1-2,CASSYGTANYGYTF,TGTGCCAGCAGTTACGGGACAGCTAACTATGGCTACACCTTC
-,TRBV29-1,-,TRBJ2-7,CSVRSDKTSYEQYF,TGCAGCGTTCGAAGTGACAAGACCTCCTACGAGCAGTACTTC
-,TRBV3-1/TRBV3-2,-,TRBJ1-1,CASSQDGGTNTEAFF,TGTGCCAGCAGCCAAGATGGGGGGACGAACACTGAAGCTTTCTTT
TRBD1,TRBV7-2,-,TRBJ1-6,CASSLGDRSSYNSPLHF,TGTGCCAGCAGCTTAGGGGACAGGAGCTCCTATAATTCACCCCTCCACTTT
TRBD1,TRBV30,few,TRBJ2-2,CALDRGGGTGELFF,TGTGCCCTGGACAGGGGAGGAGGCACCGGGGAGCTGTTTTTT
-,TRBV6-6,-,TRBJ2-7,CASTETGSEQYF,TGTGCCAGCACCGAGACAGGAAGCGAGCAGTACTTC
TRBD2,TRBV9,-,TRBJ2-2,CASSVSRGEFTGELFF,TGTGCCAGCAGCGTATCACGGGGGGAATTCACCGGGGAGCTGTTTTTT
TRBD1,TRBV6-2/TRBV6-3,-,TRBJ1-5,CASSYVTGGNQPQHF,TGTGCCAGCAGTTACGTAACAGGGGGTAATCAGCCCCAGCATTTT
-,TRBV3-1/TRBV3-2,-,TRBJ2-1,CASSPQNRVAEQFF,TGTGCCAGCAGCCCCCAAAACAGGGTGGCTGAGCAGTTCTTC
-,TRBV5-6,-,TRBJ2-5,CASSSAGPHQETQYF,TGTGCCAGCAGCTCGGCAGGGCCGCACCAAGAGACCCAGTACTTC
-,TRBV6-2/TRBV6-3,-,TRBJ2-3,CASSYSYSNTDTQYF,TGTGCCAGCAGTTACTCGTATTCTAACACAGATACGCAGTATTTT
-,TRBV11-2,once,TRBJ1-1,CASSLAGTSSEAFF,TGTGCCAGCAGCTTAGCCGGGACAAGTTCCGAAGCTTTCTTT
-,TRBV5-5,-,TRBJ1-2,CASSLGSILGPNYGYTF,TGTGCCAGCAGCTTAGGTTCCATCCTGGGGCCTAACTATGGCTACACCTTC
TRBD1,TRBV6-4,once,TRBJ1-2,CASSPGTDYGYTF,TGTGCCAGCAGTCCGGGGACAGACTATGGCTACACCTTC
TRBD2,TRBV6-2/TRBV6-3,-,TRBJ2-3,CASSPILTGGPDTQYF,TGTGCCAGCAGTCCAATTTTAACGGGGGGGCCAGATACGCAGTATTTT
TRBD1,TRBV14,-,TRBJ2-7,CASSKDRGPYEQYF,TGTGCCAGCAGCAAGGACAGGGGACCCTACGAGCAGTACTTC
TRBD1,TRBV6-6,once,TRBJ2-7,CASAMSRTGLDEQYF,TGTGCCAGCGCTATGTCGAGGACAGGGCTCGACGAGCAGTACTTC
TRBD1,TRBV5-6,-,TRBJ1-2,CASKRGQDYGYTF,TGTGCCAGCAAAAGGGGGCAGGACTATGGCTACACCTTC
-,TRBV19,-,TRBJ2-7,CASSPGHNRCEQYF,TGTGCCAGTAGTCCGGGACACAACCGGTGCGAGCAGTACTTC